This T cell receptor (beta chain) was documented in a study of blood T cell repertoires in COVID-19. The overall study: Samples taken during acute and convalescent COVID-19 were collected in the United States, Italy and Spain.

Profiled with immunoSEQ multiplex PCR; TCRdb holds only in-frame clones, not every one. The table lists some 240,000 clones, over 60% of them singletons. Germline CDR1 and CDR2: SGHRS and YFSETQ. This CDR3 has 14 residues. Trimming stripped 4 bases from V and 5 bases from J, with 15 bases between. The rearrangement links TRBV5-1 to TRBJ1-1; D is possibly TRBD1 (5 bases). Sequencing used peripheral blood. This TCR derives from a woman in her sixties or seventies with acute or convalescent COVID-19. The CDR3 bases are TGCGCCAGCAGCGGGGGGACCCCCGGAACTGAAGCTTTCTTT. Amino acid sequence: CASSGGTPGTEAFF. The variable domain in full, with the rest retrieved from reference TRBV5-1 and TRBJ1-1, is KAGVTQTPRYLIKTRGQQVTLSCSPISGHRSVSWYQQTPGQGLQFLFEYFSETQRNKGNFPGRFSGRQFSNSRSEMNVSTLELGDSALYLCASSGGTPGTEAFFGQGTRLTVV.